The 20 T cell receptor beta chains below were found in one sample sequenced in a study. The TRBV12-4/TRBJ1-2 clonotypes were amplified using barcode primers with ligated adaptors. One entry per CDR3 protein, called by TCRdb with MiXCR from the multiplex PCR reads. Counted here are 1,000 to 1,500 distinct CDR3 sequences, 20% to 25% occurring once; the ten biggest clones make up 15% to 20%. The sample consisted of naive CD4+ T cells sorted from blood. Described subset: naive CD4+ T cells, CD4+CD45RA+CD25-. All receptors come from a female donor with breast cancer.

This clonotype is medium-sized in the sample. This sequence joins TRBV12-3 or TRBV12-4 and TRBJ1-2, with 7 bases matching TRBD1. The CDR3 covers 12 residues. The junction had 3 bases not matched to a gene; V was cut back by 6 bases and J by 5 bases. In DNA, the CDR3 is TGTGCCAGCAGGATACAGGGGTATGGCTACACCTTC. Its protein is CASRIQGYGYTF.

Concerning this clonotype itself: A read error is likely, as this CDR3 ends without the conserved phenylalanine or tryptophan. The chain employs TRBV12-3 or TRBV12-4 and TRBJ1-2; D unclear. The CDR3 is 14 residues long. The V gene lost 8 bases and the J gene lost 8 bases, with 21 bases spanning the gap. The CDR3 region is CASGNRRPTEGYTL. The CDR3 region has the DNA TGTGCCAGCGGGAATCGGCGGCCCACGGAGGGCTACACCCTC.

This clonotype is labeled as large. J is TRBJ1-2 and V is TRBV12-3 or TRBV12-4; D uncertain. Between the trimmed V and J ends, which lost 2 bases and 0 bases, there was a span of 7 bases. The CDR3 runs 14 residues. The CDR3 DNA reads TGTGCCAGCAGTTTAAGCAGCCCTAACTATGGCTACACCTTC. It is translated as CASSLSSPNYGYTF.

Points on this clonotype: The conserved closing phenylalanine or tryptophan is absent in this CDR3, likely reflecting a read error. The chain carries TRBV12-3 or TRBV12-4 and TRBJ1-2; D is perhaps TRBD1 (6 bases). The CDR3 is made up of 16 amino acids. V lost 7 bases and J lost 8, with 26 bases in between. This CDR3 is CASIRGQTSMGWGYTL. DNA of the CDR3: TGTGCCAGCATCCGTGGACAGACGTCAATGGGTTGGGGCTACACCCTC.

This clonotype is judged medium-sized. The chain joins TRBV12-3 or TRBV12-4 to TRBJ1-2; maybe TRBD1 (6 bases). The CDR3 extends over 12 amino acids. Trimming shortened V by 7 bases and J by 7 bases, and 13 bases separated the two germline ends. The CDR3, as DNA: TGTGCCAGCATTCTCAGCAGGGGTGGCTACACCTTC. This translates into CASILSRGGYTF.

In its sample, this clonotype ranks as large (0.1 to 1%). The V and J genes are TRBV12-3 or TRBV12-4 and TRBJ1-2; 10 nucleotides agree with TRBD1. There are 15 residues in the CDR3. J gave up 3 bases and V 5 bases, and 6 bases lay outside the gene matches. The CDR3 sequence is CASSPAGTGDYGYTF. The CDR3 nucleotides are TGTGCCAGCAGTCCGGCCGGGACAGGGGACTATGGCTACACCTTC.

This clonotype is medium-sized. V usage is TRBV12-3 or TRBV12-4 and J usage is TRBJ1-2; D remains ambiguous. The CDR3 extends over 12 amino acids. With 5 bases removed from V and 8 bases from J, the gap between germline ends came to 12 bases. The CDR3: CASSRTRLGYTF. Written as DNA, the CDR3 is TGTGCCAGCAGTCGAACTAGACTGGGCTACACCTTC.

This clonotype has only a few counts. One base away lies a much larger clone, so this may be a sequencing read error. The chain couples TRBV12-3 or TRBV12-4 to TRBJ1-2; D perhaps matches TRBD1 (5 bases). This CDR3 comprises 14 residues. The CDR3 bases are TGTGCCAGCGGTTTAAGGGACGGCCACTATGGCTACACCTTC. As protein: CASGLRDGHYGYTF.

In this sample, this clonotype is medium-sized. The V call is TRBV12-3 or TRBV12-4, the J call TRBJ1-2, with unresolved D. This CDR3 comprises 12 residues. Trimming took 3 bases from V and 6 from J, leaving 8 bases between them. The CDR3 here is CASSFYPDGYTF. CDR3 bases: TGTGCCAGCAGTTTCTACCCCGATGGCTACACCTTC.

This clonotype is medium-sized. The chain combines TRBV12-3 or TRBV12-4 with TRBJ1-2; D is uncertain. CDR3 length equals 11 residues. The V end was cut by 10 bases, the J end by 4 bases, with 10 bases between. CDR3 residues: CAIDKVYGYTF. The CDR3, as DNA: TGTGCCATCGACAAGGTCTATGGCTACACCTTC.

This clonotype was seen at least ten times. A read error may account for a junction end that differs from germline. CDR3 bases: TGTGCCAGCAGTTCGATGCGCGGTATTACTACACCGTTC. It yields the protein CASSSMRGITTPF. J is TRBJ1-2 and V is TRBV12-3 or TRBV12-4, with D unresolved. The CDR3 is 13 residues long.

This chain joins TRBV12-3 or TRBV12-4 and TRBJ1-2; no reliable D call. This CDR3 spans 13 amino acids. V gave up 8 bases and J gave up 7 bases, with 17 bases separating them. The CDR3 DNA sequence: TGTGCCAGCCTACCGACGGGGTCGGGTGGCTACACCTTC. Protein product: CASLPTGSGGYTF.

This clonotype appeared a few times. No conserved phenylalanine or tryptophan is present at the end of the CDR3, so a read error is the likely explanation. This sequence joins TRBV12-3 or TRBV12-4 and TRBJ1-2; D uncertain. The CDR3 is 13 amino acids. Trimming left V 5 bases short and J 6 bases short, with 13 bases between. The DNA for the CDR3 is TGTGCCAGCAGTCGATATCAAAGGGATGGCTACACCTCC. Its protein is CASSRYQRDGYTS.

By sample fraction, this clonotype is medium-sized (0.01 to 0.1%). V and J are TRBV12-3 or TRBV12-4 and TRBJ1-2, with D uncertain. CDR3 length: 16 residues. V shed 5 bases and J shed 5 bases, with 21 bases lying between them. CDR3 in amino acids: CASSLSGSSSPYGYTF. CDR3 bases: TGTGCCAGCAGTCTTTCCGGGTCTTCGTCACCGTATGGCTACACCTTC.

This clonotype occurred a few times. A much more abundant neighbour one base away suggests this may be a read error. This chain's CDR3 is CAGSSSGTGSYGYTF. The CDR3 nucleotides read TGTGCCGGCAGTTCCTCCGGGACAGGGTCCTATGGCTACACCTTC. V is TRBV12-3 or TRBV12-4 and J is TRBJ1-2; TRBD1 agrees at 9 bases. The CDR3 contains 15 residues.

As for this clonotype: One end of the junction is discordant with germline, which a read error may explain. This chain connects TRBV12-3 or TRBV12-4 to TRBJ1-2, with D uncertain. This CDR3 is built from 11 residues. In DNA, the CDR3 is TGTGCTAGCAGCAGGAGGCATGGCTACACCTTC. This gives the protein CASSRRHGYTF.

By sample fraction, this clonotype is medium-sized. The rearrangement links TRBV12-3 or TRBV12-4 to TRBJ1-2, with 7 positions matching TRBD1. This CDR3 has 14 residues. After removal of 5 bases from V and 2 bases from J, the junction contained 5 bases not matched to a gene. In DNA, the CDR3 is TGTGCCAGCAGTGAAGACAGGGCGAACTATGGCTACACCTTC. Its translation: CASSEDRANYGYTF.

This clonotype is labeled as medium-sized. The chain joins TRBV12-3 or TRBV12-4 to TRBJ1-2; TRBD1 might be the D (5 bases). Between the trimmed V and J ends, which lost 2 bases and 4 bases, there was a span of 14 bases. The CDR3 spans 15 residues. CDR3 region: CASSLLAGMIYGYTF. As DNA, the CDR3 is TGTGCCAGCAGTTTATTGGCAGGGATGATCTATGGCTACACCTTC.

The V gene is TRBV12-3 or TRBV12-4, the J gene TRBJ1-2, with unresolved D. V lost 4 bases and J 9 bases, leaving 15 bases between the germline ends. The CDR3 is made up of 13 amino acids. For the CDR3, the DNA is TGTGCCAGCAGTTCGGAGGCGGGTCGGCGCTACACCTTC. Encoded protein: CASSSEAGRRYTF.

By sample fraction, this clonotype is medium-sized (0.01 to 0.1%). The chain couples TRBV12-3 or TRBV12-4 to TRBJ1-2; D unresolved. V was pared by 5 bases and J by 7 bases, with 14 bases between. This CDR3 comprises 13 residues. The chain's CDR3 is CASSQNGRAGYTF. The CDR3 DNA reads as TGTGCCAGCAGTCAAAACGGGCGGGCTGGCTACACCTTC.